The rows below give T cell receptor beta chains drawn from one sample of a study of glioma-infiltrating T cells. Using its own MiXCR run on the multiplex PCR reads, TCRdb lists one record per CDR3 protein. The repertoire includes 150,000 to 200,000 distinct CDR3 sequences, around 42% of them detected once, and around 4.9% sits in the top ten. Sequences were obtained from glioma tissue, nonneoplastic brain tissue, or PBMCs (not recorded which). All receptors derive from a human donor with low-grade glioma or glioblastoma, undergoing nonglioma brain surgery, or in good health (not recorded which). CDR3s leave out the opening cysteine and the closing phenylalanine or tryptophan. Expanded clones are given a class, and other clones once, few, many or no size at all.

clone_size | v_call | cdr3_aa
many | TRBV4-2 | ASSHPRSSYTEAF
few | TRBV12-3/TRBV12-4 | ASSSQAGNEQF
. | TRBV28 | ASSRITGSSETQY
many | TRBV10-3 | ATGPEGGEAF
many | TRBV19 | ATKGGSLGYNQPQH
many | TRBV14 | ASSQALGLTDTQY
. | TRBV7-2 | ASSKRTGAREQF
few | TRBV3-1 | ASSPRRGKTDTQY
. | TRBV28 | ASSKISRGKNEQF
few | TRBV4-2 | ASSQDGTENEKLF
. | TRBV6-1 | AISLQNGIKDF
many | TRBV6-1 | ASTPTRFTDTQY
few | TRBV28 | ASSFSSLTGSNKQF
many | TRBV6-1 | ASSEHTPRGTGELF
few | TRBV14 | ASSQPLKESGNEQF
. | TRBV12-3/TRBV12-4 | ASSRTGRNIQY
many | TRBV5-1 | ASSLGLPTDTQY
medium-sized | TRBV20-1 | SAKSGTGSIQY
many | TRBV15 | ATRKGGNLLPDPQY
. | TRBV29-1 | SVEVGLAGGSEQY
. | TRBV10-3 | AVSGRGSYEQY
many | TRBV7-2 | ASSLRSGSTDTQY
many | TRBV2 | ASSPSGTGRNTIY
. | TRBV6-2/TRBV6-3 | ARSDRWRFSEQL
. | TRBV6-1 | ASSLWGQGYGYT
. | TRBV6-1 | ASSERGSGADTKY
few | TRBV12-3/TRBV12-4 | ASSLIGGSEQY
. | TRBV10-3 | AISASGAASYEQY
few | TRBV18 | ASSPTGENSPLH
few | TRBV29-1 | SVEDRAGGPNEQY
. | TRBV7-2 | ASNLGVLAVGGQF
. | TRBV6-1 | ASSEAQKTEQH
many | TRBV28 | ASSVTSRVDEQY
. | TRBV7-2 | ASSFDRHRTDTQY
many | TRBV2 | ASTPWTGSNQPQH
. | TRBV14 | ASSHRDRFYEQY
many | TRBV27 | ASSLSLLSNQPQH
. | TRBV20-1 | SAITSVETKY
. | TRBV29-1 | SVEGLGRNEQF
. | TRBV7-2 | ANSRRTGGAYEQY
once | TRBV7-8 | ASSLRGSSTDTQY
few | TRBV2 | ASSESGQGTF
many | TRBV20-1 | SARDFRLAAYEQY
many | TRBV7-2 | ASSLRGVNEQF
. | TRBV2 | ASRGQAVSYEQY
. | TRBV2 | ASSVNRGGETQY